This TCR beta chain was profiled in a study of control samples from healthy donors and cancer patients. Trimming removed 0 bases at V and 5 bases at J, with 7 bases between. Germline-derived CDR1 and CDR2 are SGDLS and YYNGEE. The CDR3 covers 13 residues. Using immunoSEQ multiplex PCR, the repertoire was profiled, and TCRdb retains in-frame clones only, with some absent. This table holds 150,000 or so clones, approximately 90% found once. The receptor's source is a man aged 25 to 40 in good health. The specimen was blood. The rearrangement joins TRBV9 to TRBJ2-3, with D possibly being TRBD2 (5 bases). This chain's CDR3 is CASSVGAVDTQYF. CDR3 in DNA: TGTGCCAGCAGCGTAGGAGCGGTAGATACGCAGTATTTT. The full variable domain, completed using reference TRBV9 and TRBJ2-3, is DSGVTQTPKHLITATGQRVTLRCSPRSGDLSVYWYQQSLDQGLQFLIQYYNGEERAKGNILERFSAQQFPDLHSELNLSSLELGDSALYFCASSVGAVDTQYFGPGTRLTVL.